This T cell receptor beta chain is drawn from a study of early T cells in non-severe SARS-CoV-2 infection. This clonotype was seen repeatedly, ten times or more. Germline loops: CDR1 LGHDT, CDR2 YNNKEL (reference sequence). V lost 3 bases and J lost 2, with 8 bases in between. The CDR3 length is 13 residues. MiXCR was run by TCRdb on the 5' RACE reads, yielding one entry per CDR3 protein. The data show over 50,000 distinct CDR3 sequences, roughly 13% seen once. This chain uses TRBV3-1 with TRBJ2-7; D is unresolved. The sequenced sample consisted of whole blood. The clonotype comes from an adult who was a healthcare worker with PCR-confirmed SARS-CoV-2 infection or an uninfected control (not recorded which). Here the CDR3 DNA reads TGTGCCAGCAGCCACAACAGACCCTACGAGCAGTACTTC. It encodes CASSHNRPYEQYF.